This TCR beta chain is from a study of T cells after yellow fever vaccination. Study at large: Some fractions had low cell numbers, and these were prepared with SMART-Seq v4 Ultra Low Input.

TCRdb used MiXCR to reprocess the 5' RACE reads, holding one entry per CDR3 protein. The sample records 60,000 to 85,000 distinct CDR3 sequences, approximately 6.5% being singletons. The V gene lost 0 bases and the J gene lost 1 base, with 3 bases spanning the gap. The CDR3 is 13 residues long. Germline V gene sequence: CDR1 MGHRA, CDR2 YSYEKL. The table lists this clonotype with many counts. This rearrangement joins TRBV4-1 to TRBJ1-1; no reliable D call. This clonotype originated in a man younger than 35 who received the YFV17D yellow fever vaccine. The material was CD8+ T cells sorted from PBMCs, obtained 5 days after the first yellow fever vaccination. CDR3 nucleotides: TGCGCCAGCAGCCAAGAATGGAACACTGAAGCTTTCTTT. This sequence encodes CASSQEWNTEAFF.